The rows below give T cell receptor beta chains drawn from one sample of a study of blood T cell repertoires in COVID-19. Profiling relied on immunoSEQ multiplex PCR, and the TCRdb table lists in-frame clones only, not all of them. The data show over 350,000 clones, approximately 87% seen once. The sequenced sample was PBMCs or T cells enriched from blood (not recorded which). These receptors came from a woman aged 45 to 65 who had recovered from COVID-19. Both conserved end residues are part of each CDR3. The order of the fields is CDR3 protein, CDR3 DNA, J gene, D gene, V gene, clone size. D genes are given only for firm matches. Expanded clones get a size class; other rows say once, few or many, or leave the size out.

CDR3aa: CASSPLGPLQETQYF; CDR3nt: TGTGCCAGCAGCCCTCTGGGGCCACTTCAAGAGACCCAGTACTTC; j_gene: TRBJ2-5; d_gene: -; v_gene: TRBV5-5; abundance: once
CDR3aa: CASSYAGTGGNSPLHF; CDR3nt: TGTGCCAGCAGTTACGCCGGGACAGGGGGGAATTCACCCCTCCACTTT; j_gene: TRBJ1-6; d_gene: TRBD1; v_gene: TRBV6-5; abundance: -
CDR3aa: CASSLGGTGGVGAFF; CDR3nt: TGCGCCAGCAGCTTGGGCGGGACAGGGGGAGTTGGAGCTTTCTTT; j_gene: TRBJ1-1; d_gene: TRBD1; v_gene: TRBV5-1; abundance: -
CDR3aa: CASSQDLFGIGRGNTEAFF; CDR3nt: TGCGCCAGCAGCCAAGATCTTTTTGGAATTGGCCGGGGGAACACTGAAGCTTTCTTT; j_gene: TRBJ1-1; d_gene: -; v_gene: TRBV4-3; abundance: -
CDR3aa: CASKGGRGQPQHF; CDR3nt: TGTGCCAGCAAGGGGGGGCGCGGTCAGCCCCAGCATTTT; j_gene: TRBJ1-5; d_gene: -; v_gene: TRBV6-5; abundance: once
CDR3aa: CASSLGDPIDEQYF; CDR3nt: TGTGCCAGCAGCTTAGGAGACCCGATCGACGAGCAGTACTTC; j_gene: TRBJ2-7; d_gene: -; v_gene: TRBV28; abundance: -
CDR3aa: CASSSQRDTTYGYTF; CDR3nt: TGTGCCAGCAGTTCCCAAAGGGACACCACCTATGGCTACACCTTC; j_gene: TRBJ1-2; d_gene: -; v_gene: TRBV27; abundance: -
CDR3aa: CASSWALNTGELFF; CDR3nt: TGTGCCAGCAGCTGGGCGCTCAACACCGGGGAGCTGTTTTTT; j_gene: TRBJ2-2; d_gene: -; v_gene: TRBV11-2; abundance: -
CDR3aa: CASRGGGQLEVETQYF; CDR3nt: TGCGCCAGCCGGGGGGGCGGCCAACTGGAGGTGGAGACCCAGTACTTC; j_gene: TRBJ2-5; d_gene: TRBD2; v_gene: TRBV4-1; abundance: -
CDR3aa: CASSETGIGEQFF; CDR3nt: TGTGCCAGCAGTGAGACAGGGATCGGTGAGCAGTTCTTC; j_gene: TRBJ2-1; d_gene: TRBD1; v_gene: TRBV6-1; abundance: -
CDR3aa: CASRWGGNQPQHF; CDR3nt: TGTGCCAGCAGGTGGGGGGGCAATCAGCCCCAGCATTTT; j_gene: TRBJ1-5; d_gene: -; v_gene: TRBV28; abundance: -
CDR3aa: CASSQLWGRGAPSYEQYF; CDR3nt: TGCGCCAGCAGCCAGCTCTGGGGGCGGGGGGCGCCTTCTTACGAGCAGTACTTC; j_gene: TRBJ2-7; d_gene: TRBD2; v_gene: TRBV4-1; abundance: -